The 16 T cell receptor beta chains listed next were all sequenced from one sample in a study of T cells after yellow fever vaccination. MiXCR was run by TCRdb on the 5' RACE reads, yielding one entry per CDR3 protein. The sample includes about 330,000 distinct CDR3 sequences, 4.1% seen only once; the top ten take under 30%. The sequencing used PBMCs, collected 5 days after the yellow fever booster vaccination. These receptors were obtained from a man aged 18 to 29 who received the YFV17D yellow fever vaccine.

This clonotype appeared many times. V and J are TRBV10-3 and TRBJ1-5; D not resolved. V lost 5 bases and J lost 0, with 14 bases in between. The CDR3 sequence is 16 residues long. Germline V gene lookup returns CDR1 ENHRY and CDR2 SYGVKD. DNA for the CDR3: TGTGCCATCAGTCCACATGGGGAGGTTAGCAATCAGCCCCAGCATTTT. The encoded protein is CAISPHGEVSNQPQHF.

This rearrangement joins TRBV12-3 or TRBV12-4 to TRBJ2-4, with D possibly being TRBD1 or TRBD2 (5 bases each). The CDR3 length is 14 residues. V was cut by 6 bases and J by 9 bases, with 18 bases left in between. In DNA form, the CDR3 reads TGTGCCAGCAGCCCGGGACGAGGTTCGGTCATTCAGTACTTC. Translation: CASSPGRGSVIQYF.

The rearrangement uses TRBV5-1 and TRBJ1-4, with 9 bases that match TRBD1. Looked up from germline, CDR1 is SGHRS and CDR2 is YFSETQ. This CDR3 comprises 16 residues. The trim removed 3 bases at V and 8 bases at J, leaving 11 bases unmatched. The CDR3 region is CASSYRLTGGLEKLFF. The DNA for the CDR3 is TGCGCCAGCAGCTACCGGCTCACAGGGGGCTTGGAAAAACTGTTTTTT.

This chain links TRBV11-2 with TRBJ2-4; 8 positions agree with TRBD2. Germline assignment: CDR1 SGHAT and CDR2 FQNNGV. Trimming took 3 bases from V and 1 from J; bases not matched to a gene: 2. CDR3 length: 15 amino acids. The CDR3 here is CASSFGGGAKNIQYF. The CDR3 DNA follows: TGTGCCAGCAGCTTTGGCGGGGGGGCCAAAAACATTCAGTACTTC.

This clonotype was observed a few times. The J gene is TRBJ2-1, the V gene TRBV25-1; 10 bases are shared with TRBD1. Germline V gene lookup returns CDR1 MGHDK and CDR2 SYGVNS. J was trimmed by 9 bases and V by 3 bases; bases with no gene match: 5. The CDR3 consists of 14 residues. In DNA form, the CDR3 reads TGTGCCAGCAGTGACATGACAGGGGGCACTGAGCAGTTCTTC. The encoded protein is CASSDMTGGTEQFF.

Only a few counts were recorded for this clonotype. V and J are TRBV25-1 and TRBJ2-7; D not resolved. V was clipped by 3 bases and J by 7 bases, with 16 bases between them. The CDR3 contains 14 residues. The germline gives CDR1 MGHDK, CDR2 SYGVNS. CDR3 DNA sequence: TGTGCCAGCAGTGAGCACGACTTGCCGAGGGAGCAGTACTTC. As protein: CASSEHDLPREQYF.

The J gene is TRBJ2-5, the V gene TRBV10-1, with D hard to call. The CDR3 extends over 13 amino acids. V was cut by 3 bases and J by 5 bases, with 10 bases left in between. The germline CDR1 and CDR2 sequences are WNHNN and SYGVQD (reference sequence). The CDR3 sequence is CASSDSHGETQYF. CDR3 sequence (DNA): TGCGCCAGCAGTGACTCCCATGGGGAGACCCAGTACTTC.

This clonotype has only a few counts. The rearrangement links TRBV12-3 or TRBV12-4 to TRBJ1-2; weak D call: TRBD1 (6 bases). The CDR3 length is 14 residues. V was clipped by 5 bases and J by 6 bases, with 16 bases between them. The CDR3: CASSERGHHDGYTF. The CDR3 coding sequence is TGTGCCAGCAGTGAACGGGGACACCACGATGGCTACACCTTC.

The chain carries TRBV12-5 and TRBJ1-1; weak D call: TRBD1 (6 bases). The germline gives CDR1 LGHNT, CDR2 FRNRAP. The CDR3 covers 17 residues. V was clipped by 3 bases and J by 1 base, with 18 bases between them. The CDR3 region has the DNA TGTGCTAGTGGTTTCTCGCGGACAGACGCCGGGAACACTGAAGCTTTCTTT. This sequence encodes CASGFSRTDAGNTEAFF.

This clonotype came up a few times. The V gene is TRBV5-1, the J gene TRBJ2-3; the match to TRBD2 covers 9 bases. The ends lost 1 base at V and 5 bases at J; junction bases unmatched: 8. Germline V CDR1 and CDR2: SGHRS, YFSETQ. This CDR3 has 16 amino acids. The CDR3 sequence is CASSLLGGGAGDTQYF. As DNA, the CDR3 is TGCGCCAGCAGCTTGTTAGGCGGGGGGGCCGGAGATACGCAGTATTTT.

The rearrangement uses TRBV18 and TRBJ2-1; possibly TRBD1 for D (5 bases). The germline V and J ends were trimmed by 6 bases and 7 bases, with 16 bases remaining between them. The CDR3 consists of 14 residues. The germline gives CDR1 KGHSH, CDR2 LQKENI. The CDR3 region is CASSLGAKGNEQFF. The CDR3 DNA is TGTGCCAGCTCTTTAGGGGCCAAGGGGAATGAGCAGTTCTTC. The entire variable domain, with the rest obtained from reference TRBV18 and TRBJ2-1, is as follows: NAGVMQNPRHLVRRRGQEARLRCSPMKGHSHVYWYRQLPEEGLKFMVYLQKENIIDESGMPKERFSAEFPKEGPSILRIQQVVRGDSAAYFCASSLGAKGNEQFFGPGTRLTVL.

This clonotype showed up just a few times. This rearrangement joins TRBV20-1 to TRBJ1-1; no clear D. V dropped 5 bases and J dropped 0 bases, with 10 bases sitting between them. CDR1 and CDR2 (germline): DFQATT, SNEGSKA (reference sequence). CDR3 length equals 13 residues. CDR3 region: CSALDLLNTEAFF. As DNA, the CDR3 is TGCAGTGCTTTGGACTTATTGAACACTGAAGCTTTCTTT.

The chain couples TRBV9 to TRBJ2-3, with 13 positions matching TRBD2. Trimming took 3 bases from V and 0 from J; bases not matched to a gene: 4. The CDR3 sequence is 17 residues long. CDR1 and CDR2 from the germline V gene are SGDLS and YYNGEE. CDR3 coding DNA: TGTGCCAGCAGCGCAGAGACTAGCGGGGGGAGCACAGATACGCAGTATTTT. Translated, it gives CASSAETSGGSTDTQYF.

As DNA, the CDR3 is TGCGCCAGCTCCCCTGGGACTGCCACAGATACGCAGTATTTT. This translates into CASSPGTATDTQYF. This chain uses TRBV5-1 with TRBJ2-3, with TRBD2 as a possible D gene (6 bases). Trimming cost V 7 bases and J 2 bases, with 14 bases left between them. Germline CDR1 reads SGHRS; CDR2 reads YFSETQ. The CDR3 length is 14 residues.

The chain recombines TRBV5-1 with TRBJ2-7, with D possibly TRBD1 on 5 matching bases. Between the trimmed V and J ends, which lost 0 bases and 4 bases, there was a span of 11 bases. The CDR3 length is 14 residues. The germline CDR1 and CDR2 sequences are SGHRS and YFSETQ. The CDR3 DNA follows: TGCGCCAGCAGCTTGGGTGGAGACAGTTACGAGCAGTACGTC. This gives the protein CASSLGGDSYEQYV.

This chain links TRBV7-9 with TRBJ1-2, with D maybe TRBD1 (6 bases). V dropped 5 bases and J dropped 4 bases, with 14 bases sitting between them. The CDR3 is 14 amino acids. The germline V gene encodes CDR1 SEHNR and CDR2 FQNEAQ (reference sequence). The CDR3 bases are TGTGCCAGCAGCCCCACGGGACACTCCTATGGCTACACCTTC. Translation gives CASSPTGHSYGYTF.